These 12 T cell receptor beta chains were all obtained from the same sample, sequenced in a study of graft-versus-host responses after intestinal transplantation. Some clones are missing from TCRdb's copy, which holds only in-frame ones; the method was immunoSEQ multiplex PCR. Of about 39,000 clones in the sample, over 90% were seen once. Sample: PBMCs, taken 700 to 750 days after intestinal transplantation. The receptor set was obtained from a human patient who received an intestinal transplant, so some T cells may come from the graft donor.

The V gene is TRBV19, the J gene TRBJ1-2; perhaps TRBD1 as D (5 bases). Looked up from germline, CDR1 is LNHDA and CDR2 is SQIVND (reference sequence). The CDR3 sequence is 14 residues long. The ends were cut back, 0 bases at V and 2 bases at J, with 7 bases in the middle. CDR3 protein: CASSIDGTNYGYTF. The CDR3 DNA reads TGTGCCAGTAGTATAGACGGGACGAACTATGGCTACACCTTC.

The chain links TRBV9 to TRBJ2-5; 10 bases agree with TRBD2. This CDR3 is 14 amino acids long. Germline V lookup: CDR1 SGDLS, CDR2 YYNGEE. V shed 3 bases and J 5 bases; nucleotides not matched to a gene: 4. Here the CDR3 DNA reads TGTGCCAGCAGCGAGAATAGCGGGAGGGAGACCCAGTACTTC. Its protein product is CASSENSGRETQYF.

The J gene is TRBJ2-3, the V gene TRBV29-1; TRBD2 matches at 8 bases. Losses at the gene ends were 0 bases for V and 5 bases for J; bases not matched to a gene: 7. Germline V gives CDR1 SQVTM, CDR2 ANQGSEA. The CDR3 is made up of 15 amino acids. The CDR3 bases are TGCAGCGTTGAAGATATTCCTAGCGGGCAAGATACGCAGTATTTT. It translates to CSVEDIPSGQDTQYF.

The V and J genes are TRBV5-1 and TRBJ2-2, with D possibly TRBD2 on 6 matching bases. This CDR3 comprises 15 residues. Trimming cost V 0 bases and J 4 bases, with 10 bases left between them. Germline CDR1 and CDR2: SGHRS and YFSETQ. The CDR3 DNA reads as TGCGCCAGCAGCTTGGGCGGGGCGACCACCGGGGAGCTGTTTTTT. It specifies CASSLGGATTGELFF.

This clone was recorded once. The chain has TRBV10-3 and TRBJ1-6; D is perhaps TRBD1 (5 bases). The CDR3 is 13 residues long. Germline V gene lookup returns CDR1 ENHRY and CDR2 SYGVKD. V shed 9 bases and J shed 8 bases, with 14 bases lying between them. The DNA for the CDR3 is TGTGCCATTAATCAGGGACGGGATTCACCCCTCCACTTT. Amino acids: CAINQGRDSPLHF.

The V gene is TRBV4-1, the J gene TRBJ1-1; maybe TRBD1 (5 bases). The CDR3 is 15 amino acids. V lost 4 bases and J lost 8, with 20 bases in between. In germline, CDR1 is MGHRA, CDR2 YSYEKL. The CDR3 coding sequence is TGCGCCAGCAGCCGGACCCGGGACGGTGGTACGGAAGCTTTCTTT. Protein sequence: CASSRTRDGGTEAFF.

The chain joins TRBV18 to TRBJ2-1, with 9 bases matching TRBD1. Germline values: CDR1 KGHSH, CDR2 LQKENI. After removal of 2 bases from V and 8 bases from J, the junction contained 13 bases not matched to a gene. CDR3 size: 17 residues. As DNA, the CDR3 is TGTGCCAGCTCACCATTCGCGGGGACAGGGTTTTCCCATGAGCAGTTCTTC. It specifies CASSPFAGTGFSHEQFF.

The rearrangement links TRBV18 to TRBJ2-3; D is unclear. In germline, CDR1 is KGHSH, CDR2 LQKENI. Trimming stripped 6 bases from V and 0 bases from J, with 13 bases between. This CDR3 has 15 amino acids. The DNA of the CDR3 is TGTGCCAGCTCCGGACGATCCGAAAGCACAGATACGCAGTATTTT. It codes for CASSGRSESTDTQYF.

The chain carries TRBV6-4 and TRBJ2-1; no clear D. The CDR3 extends over 12 amino acids. The germline V gene has CDR1 MRHNA and CDR2 SNTAGT. Trimming took off 0 bases at V and 8 bases at J, with 5 bases between the two ends. CDR3 protein: CASSDSGDEQFF. The DNA of the CDR3 is TGTGCCAGCAGTGACTCAGGAGATGAGCAGTTCTTC.

J is TRBJ2-7 and V is TRBV5-1, with 10 positions matching TRBD2. The ends lost 4 bases at V and 2 bases at J; junction bases unmatched: 6. The CDR3 has 15 residues. Germline V gene sequence: CDR1 SGHRS, CDR2 YFSETQ. The CDR3 DNA sequence: TGCGCCAGCAGCCCCTGGACTAGCGGAACCTACGAGCAGTACTTC. Its translation: CASSPWTSGTYEQYF. Full variable domain (missing parts from reference TRBV5-1 and TRBJ2-7): KAGVTQTPRYLIKTRGQQVTLSCSPISGHRSVSWYQQTPGQGLQFLFEYFSETQRNKGNFPGRFSGRQFSNSRSEMNVSTLELGDSALYLCASSPWTSGTYEQYFGPGTRLTVT.

The chain combines TRBV2 with TRBJ2-7, with 7 bases matching TRBD2. In germline, CDR1 is SNHLY, CDR2 FYNNEI. This CDR3 has 11 amino acids. V trimming: 6 bases; J trimming: 7 bases; junction bases outside the gene matches: 3. CDR3 DNA: TGTGCCAGCAGGGGAGGGAGAGAGCAGTACTTC. Amino acids: CASRGGREQYF.

The chain uses TRBV13 and TRBJ2-3; 14 bases are a match to TRBD2. There are 16 residues in the CDR3. Trimming removed 5 bases from V and 6 bases from J; junction bases left unmatched: 7. CDR1 is PRHDT and CDR2 is FYEKMQ in the germline V gene (reference sequence). CDR3 protein: CASSLRTSGRPDTQYF. CDR3 sequence (DNA): TGTGCCAGCAGCCTCCGGACTAGCGGGAGGCCGGATACGCAGTATTTT. Drawing the rest from reference TRBV13 and TRBJ2-3, the complete variable domain is AAGVIQSPRHLIKEKRETATLKCYPIPRHDTVYWYQQGPGQDPQFLISFYEKMQSDKGSIPDRFSAQQFSDYHSELNMSSLELGDSALYFCASSLRTSGRPDTQYFGPGTRLTVL.